Below are 7 T cell receptor beta chains sequenced from a single sample in a study of blood T cell repertoires in COVID-19. Using immunoSEQ multiplex PCR, the repertoire was profiled, and TCRdb retains in-frame clones only, with some absent. The sample carries about 220,000 clones, approximately 78% recorded once. What was sequenced was peripheral blood. All receptors come from a woman in her 70s with COVID-19, enrolled during active disease.

This chain joins TRBV19 and TRBJ1-2; 12 bases map to TRBD1. Trimming at V came to 2 bases and at J to 7 bases, leaving 5 bases not matched to a gene. The CDR3 length is 15 residues. Germline values: CDR1 LNHDA, CDR2 SQIVND (reference sequence). In nucleotides, the CDR3 is TGTGCCAGTAGTATACCGGGACAGGGGGCATCTGGCTACACCTTC. It encodes CASSIPGQGASGYTF.

The chain employs TRBV7-2 and TRBJ1-1, with TRBD1 matching 7 bases. This CDR3 is 15 amino acids long. Germline trimming cut 0 bases from V and 0 bases from J; bases unmatched to any gene: 1. Germline CDR1 and CDR2: SGHTA and FQGNSA. The CDR3 reads CASSLADRMNTEAFF. The CDR3 nucleotides read TGTGCCAGCAGCTTAGCGGACAGGATGAACACTGAAGCTTTCTTT.

The chain uses TRBV7-9 and TRBJ1-4, with 10 bases matching TRBD1. With V trimmed by 5 bases and J by 5 bases, 5 bases remained unmatched. This CDR3 comprises 15 residues. Germline V lookup: CDR1 SEHNR, CDR2 FQNEAQ (reference sequence). CDR3 loop: CASSPVDRGNEKLFF. The CDR3 DNA reads TGTGCCAGCAGCCCCGTGGACAGGGGGAATGAAAAACTGTTTTTT.

This sequence joins TRBV6-2 or TRBV6-3 and TRBJ2-5; 9 bases map to TRBD2. The ends lost 1 base at V and 1 base at J; junction bases unmatched: 7. Germline V gives CDR1 MNHEY, CDR2 SVGEGT. CDR3 size: 17 residues. DNA of the CDR3: TGTGCCAGCAGTTACTTCTCCCTTAGCGGGAGCCAAGAGACCCAGTACTTC. It encodes CASSYFSLSGSQETQYF.

The CDR3 bases are TGTGCCAGCAGCCAAGGGCGGGAGCTGGATGAGCAGTTCTTC. Translated, it gives CASSQGRELDEQFF. The chain couples TRBV4-2 to TRBJ2-1, with TRBD2 matching over 7 bases. The CDR3 has 14 amino acids. Germline CDR1 LGHNA, CDR2 YNFKEQ. V gave up 1 base and J gave up 8 bases; unmatched junction bases: 5.

This clone was observed once. This chain connects TRBV5-1 to TRBJ2-3; maybe TRBD2 (5 bases). Trimming left V 2 bases short and J 1 base short, with 5 bases between. The CDR3 sequence is 13 residues long. Germline assignment: CDR1 SGHRS and CDR2 YFSETQ. The DNA for the CDR3 is TGCGCCAGCAGCTTCGGGGGCACAGATACGCAGTATTTT. This encodes CASSFGGTDTQYF.

The V and J genes are TRBV6-5 and TRBJ2-7; 8 nucleotides align to TRBD2. Germline V lookup: CDR1 MNHEY, CDR2 SVGAGI. Losses at the gene ends were 7 bases for V and 5 bases for J; bases not matched to a gene: 10. The CDR3 has 14 amino acids. CDR3 amino acids: CASMQGGRWDEQYF. Written as DNA, the CDR3 is TGTGCCAGCATGCAGGGCGGGAGGTGGGACGAGCAGTACTTC.